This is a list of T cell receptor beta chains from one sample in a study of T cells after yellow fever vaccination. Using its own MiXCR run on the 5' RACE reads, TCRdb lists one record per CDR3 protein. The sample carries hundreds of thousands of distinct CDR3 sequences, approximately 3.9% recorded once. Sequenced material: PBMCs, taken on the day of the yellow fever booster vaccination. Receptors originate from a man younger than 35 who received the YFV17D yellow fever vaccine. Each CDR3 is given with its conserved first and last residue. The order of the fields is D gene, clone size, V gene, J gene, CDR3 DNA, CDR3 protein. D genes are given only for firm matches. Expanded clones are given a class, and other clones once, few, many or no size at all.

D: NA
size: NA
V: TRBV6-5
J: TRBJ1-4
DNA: TGTGCCAGCAGTTACTCGAGTTGGCCCGGGACTAATGAAAAACTGTTTTTT
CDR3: CASSYSSWPGTNEKLFF

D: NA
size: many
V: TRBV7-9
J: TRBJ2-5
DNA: TGTGCCAGCAGCGGCCCCGCGGGGGAGACCCAGTACTTC
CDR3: CASSGPAGETQYF

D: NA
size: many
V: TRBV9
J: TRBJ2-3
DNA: TGTGCCAGCAGCGTGGAAGCAGATACGCAGTATTTT
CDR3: CASSVEADTQYF

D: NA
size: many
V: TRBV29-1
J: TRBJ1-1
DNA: TGCAGCGTTGTGACAGAAATCGAAACTGAAGCTTTCTTT
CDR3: CSVVTEIETEAFF

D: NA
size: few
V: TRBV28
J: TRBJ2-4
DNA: TGTGCCAGCAGCCCGGCAGGGAGACCGCTGGACATTCAGTACTTC
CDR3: CASSPAGRPLDIQYF

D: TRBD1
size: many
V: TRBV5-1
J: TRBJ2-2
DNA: TGCGCCAGCAGCGGGGGCGACAGGGCCGACGGGGAGCTGTTTTTT
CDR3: CASSGGDRADGELFF

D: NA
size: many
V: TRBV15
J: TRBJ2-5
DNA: TGTGCCACCAGCAGAAGACGACTAGTAAGAGGGGAGACCCAGTACTTC
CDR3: CATSRRRLVRGETQYF

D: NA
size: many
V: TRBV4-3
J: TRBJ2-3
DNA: TGCGCCAGCAGCCCCTTTGACCCGGCCAGGGGTTTCAATACGCAGTATTTT
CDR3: CASSPFDPARGFNTQYF

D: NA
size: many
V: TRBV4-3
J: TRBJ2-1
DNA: TGCGCCAGCAGCCAAGGGGGCGACAATGAGCAGTTCTTC
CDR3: CASSQGGDNEQFF

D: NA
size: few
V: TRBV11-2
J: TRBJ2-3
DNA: TGTGCCAGCAGCCAACAGGGTCGCATTAACACAGATACGCAGTATTTT
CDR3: CASSQQGRINTDTQYF

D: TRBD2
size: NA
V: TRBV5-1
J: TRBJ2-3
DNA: TGCGCCAGTCCGGGGGGGGCGGATACGCAGTATTTT
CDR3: CASPGGADTQYF

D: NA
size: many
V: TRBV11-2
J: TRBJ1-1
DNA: TGTGCCAGCAGCTTATCCCGGGACACTGAAGCTTTCTTT
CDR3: CASSLSRDTEAFF

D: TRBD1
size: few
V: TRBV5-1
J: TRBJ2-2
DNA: TGCGCCAGCAGCCCCGGGGCAGGGGGCGGGGAGCTGTTTTTT
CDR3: CASSPGAGGGELFF

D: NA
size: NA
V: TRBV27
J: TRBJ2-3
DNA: TGTGCCAGCAGTGTAGGGGTATCTCCGCAGTATTTT
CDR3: CASSVGVSPQYF

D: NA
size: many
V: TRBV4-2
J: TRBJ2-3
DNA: TGTGCCAGCAGCCAAGTACGCGGGGTAGATACTAGCCCCCGTCCCACAGATACGCAGTATTTT
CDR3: CASSQVRGVDTSPRPTDTQYF

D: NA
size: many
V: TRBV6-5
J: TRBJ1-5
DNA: TGTGCCAGCAGTTACTCGACGGGTTCTCAGCCCCAGCATTTT
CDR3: CASSYSTGSQPQHF

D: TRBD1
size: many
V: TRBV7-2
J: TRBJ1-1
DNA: TGTGCCAGCAGCTCTAGGACAGGGGAGATAGGAGCTTTCTTT
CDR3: CASSSRTGEIGAFF

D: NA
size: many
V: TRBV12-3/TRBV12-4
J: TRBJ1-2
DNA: TGTGCCAGCAGTTTGCGGAGGGGCTATGGCTACACCTTC
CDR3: CASSLRRGYGYTF

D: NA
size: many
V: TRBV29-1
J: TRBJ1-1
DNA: TGCAGCGTTGAAGACCGGAGGACTGAAGCTTTCTTT
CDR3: CSVEDRRTEAFF

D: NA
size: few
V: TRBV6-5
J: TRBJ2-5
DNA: TGTGCCAGCAGTCGGCAGGGGCAGACCCAGTACTTC
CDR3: CASSRQGQTQYF

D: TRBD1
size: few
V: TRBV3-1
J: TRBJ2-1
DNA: TGTGCCAGCAGCCCCTCGACAGGGGTCGCCGGAAATGAGCAGTTCTTC
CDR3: CASSPSTGVAGNEQFF

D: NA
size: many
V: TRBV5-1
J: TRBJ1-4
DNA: TGCGCCAGCAGCACCCAGACTAATGAAAAACTGTTTTTT
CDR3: CASSTQTNEKLFF

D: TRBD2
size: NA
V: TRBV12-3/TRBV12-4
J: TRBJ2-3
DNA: TGTGCCAGCAGTTTAAGAAGCGGGGCCCCGGGGACGCAGTATTTT
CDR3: CASSLRSGAPGTQYF

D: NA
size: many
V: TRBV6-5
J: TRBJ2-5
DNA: TGTGCCAGCAGTTACTTACAGACAGAGACCCAGTACTTC
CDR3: CASSYLQTETQYF

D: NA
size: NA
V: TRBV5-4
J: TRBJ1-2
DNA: TGTGCCAGCAGCTCTGGGGGAGGGGACCCTTACTCTGGCTACACCTTC
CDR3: CASSSGGGDPYSGYTF

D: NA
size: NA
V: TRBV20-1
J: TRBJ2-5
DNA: TGCAGTGCTGGTAGGACAGTCCAAGAGACCCAGTACTTC
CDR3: CSAGRTVQETQYF

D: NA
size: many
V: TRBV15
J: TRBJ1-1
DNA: TGTGCCACCACCCTCCGACGGGGGTCTGAAGCTTTCTTT
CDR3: CATTLRRGSEAFF

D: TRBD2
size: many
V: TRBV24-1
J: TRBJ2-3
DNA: TGTGCCACCAGTGATTTGTCACTAGCGGGGGCAGATACGCAGTATTTT
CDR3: CATSDLSLAGADTQYF

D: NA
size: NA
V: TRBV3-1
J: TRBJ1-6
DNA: TGTGCCAGCAGCCAAGCGGCCCGGGGCCCGAATTCACCCCTCCACTTT
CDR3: CASSQAARGPNSPLHF

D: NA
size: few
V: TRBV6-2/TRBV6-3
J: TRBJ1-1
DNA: TGTGCCAGCAGTTACGAAGGAAGAGAGGATTTCTTT
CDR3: CASSYEGREDFF

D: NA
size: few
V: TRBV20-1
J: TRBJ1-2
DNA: TGCAGTGCTAGAGAGGGGGCGGGGAGTGGCTACACCTTC
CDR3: CSAREGAGSGYTF

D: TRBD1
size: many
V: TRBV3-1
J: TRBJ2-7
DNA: TGTGCCAGCAGCCTCCGGGACAGCACCACCTACGAGCAGTACTTC
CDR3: CASSLRDSTTYEQYF

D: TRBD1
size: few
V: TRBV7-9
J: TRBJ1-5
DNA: TGTGCCAGCAGGAAAAGATGGACAGGACCCAATCAGCCCCAGCATTTT
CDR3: CASRKRWTGPNQPQHF

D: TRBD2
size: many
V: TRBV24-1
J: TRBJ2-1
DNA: TGTGCCACCAGTGATGGGAGCGGGGGGGGGAATGAGCAGTTCTTC
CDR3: CATSDGSGGGNEQFF

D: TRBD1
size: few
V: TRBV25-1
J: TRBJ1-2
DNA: TGTGCCAGCAGTGAGGGGACAGGAACGTTTAACTATGGCTACACCTTC
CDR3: CASSEGTGTFNYGYTF

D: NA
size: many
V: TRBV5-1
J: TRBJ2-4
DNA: TGCGCCAGCAATCCGGGGGCGGGAGCCAAAAACATTCAGTACTTC
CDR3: CASNPGAGAKNIQYF

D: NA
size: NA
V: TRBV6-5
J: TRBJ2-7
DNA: TGTGCCAGCAGTTACGCTTACAAGAGCTACGAGCAGTACTTC
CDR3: CASSYAYKSYEQYF

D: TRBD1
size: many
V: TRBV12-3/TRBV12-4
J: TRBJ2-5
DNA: TGTGCCAGCAGTTTGACAGGGGGCGTGGAGACCCAGTACTTC
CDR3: CASSLTGGVETQYF

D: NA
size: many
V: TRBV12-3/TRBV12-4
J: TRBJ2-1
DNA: TGTGCCACCGAGAGGGGGAGCTCCTACAATGAGCAGTTCTTC
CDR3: CATERGSSYNEQFF

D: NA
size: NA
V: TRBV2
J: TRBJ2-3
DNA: TGTGCCAGCAGTGAAGAGGCAGGGGTCCAAGATACGCAGTATTTT
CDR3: CASSEEAGVQDTQYF

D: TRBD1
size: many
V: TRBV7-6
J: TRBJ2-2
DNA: TGTGCCAGCAGCGAGACCTGGACAGGGCGAACCGGGGAGCTGTTTTTT
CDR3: CASSETWTGRTGELFF

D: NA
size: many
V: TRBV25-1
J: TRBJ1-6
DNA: TGTGCCAGCAGTGAGAGGAGTTCCTATAATTCACCCCTCCACTTT
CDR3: CASSERSSYNSPLHF

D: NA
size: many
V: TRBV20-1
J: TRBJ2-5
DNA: TGCAGTGCTAGAGATACAGAGACCCAGTACTTC
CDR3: CSARDTETQYF

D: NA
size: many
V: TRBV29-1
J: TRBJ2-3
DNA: TGCAGCGCCCTGGGGAGCACAGATACGCAGTATTTT
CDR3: CSALGSTDTQYF

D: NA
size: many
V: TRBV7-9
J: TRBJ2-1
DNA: TGTGCCAGCAGCTTCCGGGGAGACAATGAGCAGTTCTTC
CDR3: CASSFRGDNEQFF

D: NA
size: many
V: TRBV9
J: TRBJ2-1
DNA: TGTGCCAGCAGCGGGTCGACCTACAATGAGCAGTTCTTC
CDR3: CASSGSTYNEQFF

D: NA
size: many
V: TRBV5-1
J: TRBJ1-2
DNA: TGCGCCAGCAGCTTGGCCCAGGTAGGGCCCAACTATGGCTACACCTTC
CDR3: CASSLAQVGPNYGYTF

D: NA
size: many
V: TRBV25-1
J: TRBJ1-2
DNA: TGTGCCAGCAGTGACTCCGACAGGATAAATGGCTACACCTTC
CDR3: CASSDSDRINGYTF